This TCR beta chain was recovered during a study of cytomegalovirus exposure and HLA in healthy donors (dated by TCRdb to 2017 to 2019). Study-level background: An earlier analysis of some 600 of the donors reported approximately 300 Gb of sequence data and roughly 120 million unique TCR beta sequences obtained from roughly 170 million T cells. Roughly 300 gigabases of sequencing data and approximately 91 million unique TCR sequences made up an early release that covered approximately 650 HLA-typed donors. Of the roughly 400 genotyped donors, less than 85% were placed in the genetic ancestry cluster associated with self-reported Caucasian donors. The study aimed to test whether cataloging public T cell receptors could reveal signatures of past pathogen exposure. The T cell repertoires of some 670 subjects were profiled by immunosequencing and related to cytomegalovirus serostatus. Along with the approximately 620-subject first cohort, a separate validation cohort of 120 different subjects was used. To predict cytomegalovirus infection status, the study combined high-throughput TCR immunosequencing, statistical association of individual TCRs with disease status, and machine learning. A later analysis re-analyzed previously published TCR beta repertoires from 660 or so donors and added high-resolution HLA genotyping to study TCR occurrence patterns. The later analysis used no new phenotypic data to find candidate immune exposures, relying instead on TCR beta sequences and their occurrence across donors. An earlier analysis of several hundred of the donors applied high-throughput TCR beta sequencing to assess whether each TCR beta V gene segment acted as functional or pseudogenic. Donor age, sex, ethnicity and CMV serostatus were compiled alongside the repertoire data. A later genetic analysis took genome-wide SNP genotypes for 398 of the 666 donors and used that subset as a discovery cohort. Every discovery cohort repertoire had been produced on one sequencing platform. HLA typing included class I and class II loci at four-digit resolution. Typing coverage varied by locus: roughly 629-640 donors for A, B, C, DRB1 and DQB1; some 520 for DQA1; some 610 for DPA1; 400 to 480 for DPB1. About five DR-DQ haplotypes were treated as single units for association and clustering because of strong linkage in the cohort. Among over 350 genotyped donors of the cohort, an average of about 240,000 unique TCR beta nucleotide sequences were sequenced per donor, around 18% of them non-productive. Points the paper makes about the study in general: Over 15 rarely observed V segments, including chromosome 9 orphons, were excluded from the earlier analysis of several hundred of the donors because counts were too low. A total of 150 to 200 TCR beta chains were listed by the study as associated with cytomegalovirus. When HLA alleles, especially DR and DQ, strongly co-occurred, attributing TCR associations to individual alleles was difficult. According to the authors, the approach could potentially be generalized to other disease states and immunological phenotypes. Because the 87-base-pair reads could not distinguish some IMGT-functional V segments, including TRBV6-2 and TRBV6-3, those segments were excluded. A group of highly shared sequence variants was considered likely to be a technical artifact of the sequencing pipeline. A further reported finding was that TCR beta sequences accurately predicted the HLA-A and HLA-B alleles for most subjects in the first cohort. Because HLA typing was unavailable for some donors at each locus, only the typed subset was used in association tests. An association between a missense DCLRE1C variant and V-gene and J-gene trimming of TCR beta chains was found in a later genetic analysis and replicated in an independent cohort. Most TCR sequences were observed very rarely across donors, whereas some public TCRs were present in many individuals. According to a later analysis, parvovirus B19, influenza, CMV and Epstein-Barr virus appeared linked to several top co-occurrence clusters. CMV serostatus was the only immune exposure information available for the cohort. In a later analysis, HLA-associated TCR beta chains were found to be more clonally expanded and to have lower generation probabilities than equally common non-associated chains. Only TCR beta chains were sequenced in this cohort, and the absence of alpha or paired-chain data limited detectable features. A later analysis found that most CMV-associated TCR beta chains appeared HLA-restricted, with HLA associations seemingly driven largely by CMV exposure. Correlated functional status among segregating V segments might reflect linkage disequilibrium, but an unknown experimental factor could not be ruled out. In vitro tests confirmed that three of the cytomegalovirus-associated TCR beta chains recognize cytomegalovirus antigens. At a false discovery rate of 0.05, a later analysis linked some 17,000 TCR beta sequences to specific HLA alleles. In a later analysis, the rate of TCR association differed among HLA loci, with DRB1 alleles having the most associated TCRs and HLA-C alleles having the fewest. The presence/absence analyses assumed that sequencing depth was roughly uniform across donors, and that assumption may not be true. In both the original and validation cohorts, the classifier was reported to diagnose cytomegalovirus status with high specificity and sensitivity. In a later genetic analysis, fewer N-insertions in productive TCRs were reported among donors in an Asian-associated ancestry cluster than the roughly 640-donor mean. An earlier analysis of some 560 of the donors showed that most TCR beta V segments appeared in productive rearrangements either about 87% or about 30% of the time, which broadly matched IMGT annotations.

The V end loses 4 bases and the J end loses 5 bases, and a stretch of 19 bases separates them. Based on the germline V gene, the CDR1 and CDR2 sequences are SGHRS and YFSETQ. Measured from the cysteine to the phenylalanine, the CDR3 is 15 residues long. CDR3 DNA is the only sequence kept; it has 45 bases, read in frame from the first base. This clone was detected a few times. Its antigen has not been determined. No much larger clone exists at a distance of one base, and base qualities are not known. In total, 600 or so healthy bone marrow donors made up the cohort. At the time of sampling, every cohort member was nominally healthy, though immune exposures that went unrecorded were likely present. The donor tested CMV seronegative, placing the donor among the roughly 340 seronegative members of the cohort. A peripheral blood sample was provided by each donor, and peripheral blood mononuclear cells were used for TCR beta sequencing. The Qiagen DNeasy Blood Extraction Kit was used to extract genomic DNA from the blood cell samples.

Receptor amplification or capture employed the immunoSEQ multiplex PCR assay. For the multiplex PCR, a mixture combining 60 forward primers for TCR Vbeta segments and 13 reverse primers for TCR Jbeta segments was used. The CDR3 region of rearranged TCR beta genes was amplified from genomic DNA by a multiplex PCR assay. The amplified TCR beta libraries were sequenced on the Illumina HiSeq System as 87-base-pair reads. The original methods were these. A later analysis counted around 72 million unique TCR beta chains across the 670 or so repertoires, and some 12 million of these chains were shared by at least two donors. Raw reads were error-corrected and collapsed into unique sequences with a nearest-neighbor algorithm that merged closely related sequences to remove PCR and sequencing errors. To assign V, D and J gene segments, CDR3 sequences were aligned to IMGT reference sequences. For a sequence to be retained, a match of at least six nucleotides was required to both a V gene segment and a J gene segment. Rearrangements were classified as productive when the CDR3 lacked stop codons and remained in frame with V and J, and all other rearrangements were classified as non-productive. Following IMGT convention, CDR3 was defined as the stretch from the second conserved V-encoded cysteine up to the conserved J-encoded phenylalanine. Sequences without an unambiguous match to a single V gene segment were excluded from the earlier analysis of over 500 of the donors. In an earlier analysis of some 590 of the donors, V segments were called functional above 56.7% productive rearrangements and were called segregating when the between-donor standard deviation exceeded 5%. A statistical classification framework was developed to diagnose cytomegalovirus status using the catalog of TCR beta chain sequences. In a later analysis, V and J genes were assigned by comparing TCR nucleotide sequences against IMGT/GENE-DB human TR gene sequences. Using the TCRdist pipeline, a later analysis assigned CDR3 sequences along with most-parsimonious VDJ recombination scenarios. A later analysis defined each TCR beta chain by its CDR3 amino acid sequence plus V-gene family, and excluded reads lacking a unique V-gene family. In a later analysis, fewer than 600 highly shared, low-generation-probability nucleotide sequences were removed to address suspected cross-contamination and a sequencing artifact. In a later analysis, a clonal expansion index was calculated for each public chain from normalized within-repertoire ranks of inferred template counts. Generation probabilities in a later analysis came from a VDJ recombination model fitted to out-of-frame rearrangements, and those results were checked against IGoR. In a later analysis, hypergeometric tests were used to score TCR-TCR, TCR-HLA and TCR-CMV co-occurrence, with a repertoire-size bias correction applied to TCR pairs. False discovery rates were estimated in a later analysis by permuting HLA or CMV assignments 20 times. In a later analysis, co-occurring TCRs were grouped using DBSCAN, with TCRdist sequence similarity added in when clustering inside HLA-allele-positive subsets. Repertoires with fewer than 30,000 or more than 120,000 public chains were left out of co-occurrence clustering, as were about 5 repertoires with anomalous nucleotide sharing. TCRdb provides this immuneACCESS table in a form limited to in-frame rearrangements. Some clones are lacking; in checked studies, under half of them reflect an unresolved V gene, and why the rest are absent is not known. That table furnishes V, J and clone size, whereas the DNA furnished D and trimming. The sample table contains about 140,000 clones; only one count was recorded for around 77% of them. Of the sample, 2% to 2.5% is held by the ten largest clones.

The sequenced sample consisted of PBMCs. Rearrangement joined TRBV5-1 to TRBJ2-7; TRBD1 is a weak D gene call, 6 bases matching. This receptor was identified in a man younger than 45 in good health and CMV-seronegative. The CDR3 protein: CASSPLQGSLNEQYF. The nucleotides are TGCGCCAGCAGCCCCCTACAGGGCTCCCTCAACGAGCAGTACTTC.